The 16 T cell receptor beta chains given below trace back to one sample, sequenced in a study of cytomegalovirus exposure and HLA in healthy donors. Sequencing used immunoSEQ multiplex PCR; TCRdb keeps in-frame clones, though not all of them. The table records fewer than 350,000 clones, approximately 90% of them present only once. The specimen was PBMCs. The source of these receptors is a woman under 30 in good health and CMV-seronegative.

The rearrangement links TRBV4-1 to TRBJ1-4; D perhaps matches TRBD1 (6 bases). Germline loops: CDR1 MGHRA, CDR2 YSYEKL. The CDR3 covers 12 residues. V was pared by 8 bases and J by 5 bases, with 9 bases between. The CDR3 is CASGRGNEKLFF. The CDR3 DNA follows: TGCGCCAGCGGTAGGGGGAATGAAAAACTGTTTTTT.

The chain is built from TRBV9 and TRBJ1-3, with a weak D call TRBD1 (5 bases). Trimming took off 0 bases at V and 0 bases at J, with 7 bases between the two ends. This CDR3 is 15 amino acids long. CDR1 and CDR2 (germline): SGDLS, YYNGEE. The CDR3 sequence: CASSVEQASGNTIYF. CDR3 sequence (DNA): TGTGCCAGCAGCGTAGAACAGGCCTCTGGAAACACCATATATTTT. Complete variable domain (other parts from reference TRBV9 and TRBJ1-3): DSGVTQTPKHLITATGQRVTLRCSPRSGDLSVYWYQQSLDQGLQFLIQYYNGEERAKGNILERFSAQQFPDLHSELNLSSLELGDSALYFCASSVEQASGNTIYFGEGSWLTVV.

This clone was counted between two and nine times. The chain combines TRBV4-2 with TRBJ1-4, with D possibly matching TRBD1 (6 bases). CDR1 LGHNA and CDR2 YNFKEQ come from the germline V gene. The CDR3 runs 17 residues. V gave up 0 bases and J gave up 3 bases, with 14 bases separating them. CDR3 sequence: CASSQDRGGVPNEKLFF. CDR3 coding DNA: TGTGCCAGCAGCCAAGATAGGGGGGGGGTTCCTAATGAAAAACTGTTTTTT.

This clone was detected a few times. The CDR3 sequence: CATTRTRQSSPLHF. The CDR3 bases are TGTGCCACTACGCGGACTCGGCAATCCTCACCCCTCCACTTT. The genes are TRBV5-6 and TRBJ1-6; D unresolved. Germline CDR1 and CDR2: SGHDT and YYEEEE. The CDR3 totals 14 residues. Trimming left V 9 bases short and J 10 bases short, with 20 bases between.

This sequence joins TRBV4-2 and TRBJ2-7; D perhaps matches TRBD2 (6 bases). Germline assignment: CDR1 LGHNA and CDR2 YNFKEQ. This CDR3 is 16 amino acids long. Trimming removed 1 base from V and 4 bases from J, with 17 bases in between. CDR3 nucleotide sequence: TGTGCCAGCAGCCAAGTCTCCCGGCTAGCGCCGTACGAGCAGTACTTC. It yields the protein CASSQVSRLAPYEQYF.

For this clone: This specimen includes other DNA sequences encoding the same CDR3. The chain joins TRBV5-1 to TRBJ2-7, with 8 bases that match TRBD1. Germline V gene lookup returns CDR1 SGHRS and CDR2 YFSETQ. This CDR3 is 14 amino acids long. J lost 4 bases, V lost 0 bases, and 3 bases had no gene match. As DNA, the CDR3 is TGCGCCAGCAGCTTGGGACAGGGGAGTTACGAGCAGTACTTC. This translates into CASSLGQGSYEQYF.

The CDR3 is CSVDGQGVRGYGYTF. The CDR3, as DNA: TGCAGCGTTGATGGACAGGGGGTTCGGGGCTATGGCTACACCTTC. The chain is built from TRBV29-1 and TRBJ1-2; 10 positions agree with TRBD1. The CDR3 totals 15 residues. The V and J ends lost 3 bases and 4 bases, in that order; junction bases with no gene match: 8. Germline-derived CDR1 and CDR2 are SQVTM and ANQGSEA.

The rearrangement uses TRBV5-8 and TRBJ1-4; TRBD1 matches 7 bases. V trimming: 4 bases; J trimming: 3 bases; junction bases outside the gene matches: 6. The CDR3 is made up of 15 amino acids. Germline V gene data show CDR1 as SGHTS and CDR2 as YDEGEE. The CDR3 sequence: CASSEPGTANEKLFF. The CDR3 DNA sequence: TGTGCCAGCAGCGAACCCGGGACAGCTAATGAAAAACTGTTTTTT.

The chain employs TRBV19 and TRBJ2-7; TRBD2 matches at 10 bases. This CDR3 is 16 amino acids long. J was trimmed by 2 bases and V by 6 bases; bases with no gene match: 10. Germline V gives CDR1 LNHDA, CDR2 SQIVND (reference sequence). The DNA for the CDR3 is TGTGCCAGTAGAAGAGAACTAGCGGGGCCCCCCTACGAGCAGTACTTC. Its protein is CASRRELAGPPYEQYF. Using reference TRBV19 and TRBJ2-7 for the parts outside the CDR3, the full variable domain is DGGITQSPKYLFRKEGQNVTLSCEQNLNHDAMYWYRQDPGQGLRLIYYSQIVNDFQKGDIAEGYSVSREKKESFPLTVTSAQKNPTAFYLCASRRELAGPPYEQYFGPGTRLTVT.

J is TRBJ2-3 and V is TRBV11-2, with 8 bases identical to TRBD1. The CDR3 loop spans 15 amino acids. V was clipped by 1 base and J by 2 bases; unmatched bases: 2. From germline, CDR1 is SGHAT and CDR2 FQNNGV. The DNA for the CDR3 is TGTGCCAGCAGCTTAGGGACAGGGACCACAGATACGCAGTATTTT. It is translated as CASSLGTGTTDTQYF.

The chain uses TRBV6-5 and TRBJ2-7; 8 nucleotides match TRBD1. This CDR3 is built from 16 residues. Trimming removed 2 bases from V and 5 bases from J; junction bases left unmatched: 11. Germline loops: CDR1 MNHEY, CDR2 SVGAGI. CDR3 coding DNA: TGTGCCAGCAGTTACCGTCAGGGGGCAACTATCGACGAGCAGTACTTC. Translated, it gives CASSYRQGATIDEQYF.

The CDR3 region has the DNA TGTGCCAGCAGCGTAGCGGGACAGGGCCTCAACACTGAAGCTTTCTTT. It is translated as CASSVAGQGLNTEAFF. The gene calls are TRBV9 and TRBJ1-1; 9 nucleotides agree with TRBD1. Germline loops: CDR1 SGDLS, CDR2 YYNGEE. There are 16 residues in the CDR3. Germline trimming cut 0 bases from V and 2 bases from J; bases unmatched to any gene: 5.

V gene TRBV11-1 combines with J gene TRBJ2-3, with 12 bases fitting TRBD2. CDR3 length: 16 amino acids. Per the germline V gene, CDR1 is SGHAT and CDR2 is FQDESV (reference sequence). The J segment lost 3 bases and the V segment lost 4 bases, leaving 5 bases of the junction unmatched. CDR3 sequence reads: CASSWMTSGRTDTQYF. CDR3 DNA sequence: TGTGCCAGCAGCTGGATGACTAGCGGGAGAACAGATACGCAGTATTTT.

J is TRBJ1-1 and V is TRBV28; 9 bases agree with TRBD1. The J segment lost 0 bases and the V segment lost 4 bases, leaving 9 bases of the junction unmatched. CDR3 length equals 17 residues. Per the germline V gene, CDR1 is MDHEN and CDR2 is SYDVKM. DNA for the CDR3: TGTGCCAGCAGTTCCCCCAAACAGGGGGCGGTGAACACTGAAGCTTTCTTT. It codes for CASSSPKQGAVNTEAFF.

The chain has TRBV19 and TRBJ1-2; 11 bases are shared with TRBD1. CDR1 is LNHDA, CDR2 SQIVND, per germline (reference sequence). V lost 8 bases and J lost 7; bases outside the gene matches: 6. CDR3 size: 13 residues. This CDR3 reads CASGDRGFGGYTF. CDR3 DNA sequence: TGTGCCAGTGGGGACAGGGGGTTCGGTGGCTACACCTTC.

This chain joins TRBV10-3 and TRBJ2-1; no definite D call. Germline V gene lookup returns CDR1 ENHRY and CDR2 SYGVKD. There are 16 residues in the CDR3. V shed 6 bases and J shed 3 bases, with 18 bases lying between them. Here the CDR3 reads CAIRHLPGNGYNEQFF. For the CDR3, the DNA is TGTGCCATCAGGCACCTGCCGGGTAATGGCTACAATGAGCAGTTCTTC.